The subject of this entry is one TCR beta chain. Antigen unknown. The sample originates from a study of radiation and T cells in renal cell carcinoma. The overall study: Nephrectomy followed 15 Gy stereotactic body radiation by 4 weeks.

As for time point: blood 2 weeks post-SBRT. Noted treatment: 15 Gy SBRT to primary tumor, nephrectomy 4 weeks later. Assay: immunoSEQ multiplex PCR; the TCRdb copy retains only in-frame clones and omits some. The profile shows under 150,000 clones, 81% of them singletons. Overall study results and limits: In blood, top tumor clones expanded by 2 weeks, shrinking by 4.

This receptor was obtained from a woman in her sixties with renal cell carcinoma. The source was blood, collected from a patient whose treatment included radiotherapy and nephrectomy.

CDR3 nucleotides: TGTGCCAGCAGTTCATTGGGGCTCATGAACACTGAAGCTTTCTTT. This gives the protein CASSSLGLMNTEAFF. The chain uses TRBV27 and TRBJ1-1, with D possibly being TRBD1 (5 bases). The length of the CDR3 is 15 residues. The germline gives CDR1 MNHEY, CDR2 SMNVEV (reference sequence). Trimming stripped 4 bases from V and 0 bases from J, with 12 bases between.